This TCR beta chain was recovered during a study of blood T cell repertoires in COVID-19. About the study: Researchers got acute and convalescent COVID-19 samples from the United States, Italy and Spain. PBMCs, B-cell-depleted T cells, or T cells were the source of the cDNA or gDNA that made up the material.

Authors' analysis steps: Researchers report that nucleated cell counts were estimated from reference gene primer amplification. Produced via immunoSEQ multiplex PCR; TCRdb's table is partial and in-frame only. D and trimming were read from the DNA, whereas the V and J calls and clone size are those reported in that table. The sample records a few hundred thousand clones, 75% to 90% being singletons. This CDR3 contains 18 residues. V was trimmed by 4 bases and J by 0 bases, leaving 24 bases between them. The germline V gene encodes CDR1 SQVTM and CDR2 ANQGSEA. This sequence joins TRBV29-1 and TRBJ1-1, with D possibly TRBD1 on 6 matching bases. The receptor was derived from a woman under 40 with active or convalescent COVID-19. The source material was peripheral blood. CDR3 in amino acids: CSVVRRPAQGSLNTEAFF. CDR3 nucleotide sequence: TGCAGCGTTGTACGGAGACCTGCCCAGGGGTCACTGAACACTGAAGCTTTCTTT. Supplemented by reference TRBV29-1 and TRBJ1-1, the full variable domain reads SAVISQKPSRDICQRGTSLTIQCQVDSQVTMMFWYRQQPGQSLTLIATANQGSEATYESGFVIDKFPISRPNLTFSTLTVSNMSPEDSSIYLCSVVRRPAQGSLNTEAFFGQGTRLTVV.